One sample yielded the 31 T cell receptor beta chains listed below, sequenced in a study of blood T cells in healthy people across ages. A sample-barcoded 5' primer and a J-beta primer mix were used in a second PCR of roughly 7 to 11 cycles. TCRdb reanalysed the 5' RACE reads using MiXCR and keeps one entry per CDR3 protein. The table includes about 970,000 distinct CDR3 sequences, around 54% detected once. Sequencing was performed on blood. These receptors were obtained from an older woman in good health.

This clonotype was seen a few times. The chain is built from TRBV7-8 and TRBJ2-7; TRBD2 agrees at 14 bases. CDR3 length: 16 amino acids. CDR1 SGHVS and CDR2 FQNEAQ come from the germline V gene. J lost 5 bases, V lost 5 bases, and 8 bases had no gene match. CDR3 bases: TGTGCCAGCAGCACCCGACTAGCGGGAGGGTACAACGAGCAGTACTTC. Its protein is CASSTRLAGGYNEQYF.

In its sample, this clonotype was seen a few times. This chain joins TRBV29-1 and TRBJ2-7; 7 nucleotides line up with TRBD1. The CDR3 is 15 amino acids. Germline-derived CDR1 and CDR2 are SQVTM and ANQGSEA. V gave up 6 bases and J gave up 3 bases; unmatched junction bases: 14. CDR3 coding DNA: TGCAGCGTGGTTTCCGGGACAGTCTCTCACTACGAGCAGTACTTC. Its translation: CSVVSGTVSHYEQYF.

This clonotype was observed a few times. The CDR3 sequence is CSVNQQAMNTEAFF. Here the CDR3 DNA reads TGCAGCGTCAACCAGCAGGCTATGAACACTGAAGCTTTCTTT. The chain recombines TRBV29-1 with TRBJ1-1; D not resolved. Germline V gene lookup returns CDR1 SQVTM and CDR2 ANQGSEA. Trimming shortened V by 6 bases and J by 0 bases, and 14 bases separated the two germline ends. The CDR3 loop spans 14 amino acids.

The chain couples TRBV7-3 to TRBJ2-4; D tentatively fits TRBD1 or TRBD2 (5 bases each). CDR1 SGHTA and CDR2 FQGTGA come from the germline V gene. This CDR3 contains 12 residues. Trimming removed 6 bases at V and 9 bases at J, with 12 bases between. CDR3 in DNA: TGTGCCAGCAGTCCGGGACGGGGCATTCAGTACTTC. Protein sequence: CASSPGRGIQYF.

This clonotype came up a few times. The V call is TRBV12-3 or TRBV12-4, the J call TRBJ2-5, with D perhaps being TRBD1 or TRBD2 (5 bases each). V was clipped by 3 bases and J by 0 bases, with 14 bases between them. The CDR3 spans 16 residues. The CDR3 region is CASSFPPGRDQETQYF. DNA of the CDR3: TGTGCCAGCAGTTTCCCGCCGGGACGCGACCAAGAGACCCAGTACTTC.

There are a few counts of this clonotype. This chain joins TRBV7-9 and TRBJ2-5; 10 bases are a match to TRBD2. With V trimmed by 11 bases and J by 3 bases, 9 bases remained unmatched. Germline CDR1 SEHNR, CDR2 FQNEAQ (reference sequence). CDR3 size: 14 residues. The DNA for the CDR3 is TGTGCCCTTCCCCTAGCGGGAGTTAAAGAGACCCAGTACTTC. Amino acid sequence: CALPLAGVKETQYF. Supplemented by reference TRBV7-9 and TRBJ2-5, the full variable domain reads DTGVSQNPRHKITKRGQNVTFRCDPISEHNRLYWYRQTLGQGPEFLTYFQNEAQLEKSRLLSDRFSAERPKGSFSTLEIQRTEQGDSAMYLCALPLAGVKETQYFGPGTRLLVL.

This sequence joins TRBV29-1 and TRBJ2-7, with D unclear. Trimming removed 7 bases at V and 2 bases at J, with 9 bases between. The CDR3 loop spans 11 amino acids. Germline CDR1 and CDR2: SQVTM and ANQGSEA. CDR3: CSALTPYEQYF. The CDR3 DNA reads as TGCAGCGCTCTTACCCCCTACGAGCAGTACTTC.

The V and J genes are TRBV7-2 and TRBJ1-4; D not resolved. Germline V gene sequence: CDR1 SGHTA, CDR2 FQGNSA. There are 12 residues in the CDR3. Deletions cut 7 bases from V and 8 bases from J, with 11 bases between. CDR3 DNA sequence: TGTGCCAGCAACAAAGAAGGGGAAAAACTGTTTTTT. It encodes CASNKEGEKLFF. Full variable domain (missing parts from reference TRBV7-2 and TRBJ1-4): GAGVSQSPSNKVTEKGKDVELRCDPISGHTALYWYRQSLGQGLEFLIYFQGNSAPDKSGLPSDRFSAERTGGSVSTLTIQRTQQEDSAVYLCASNKEGEKLFFGSGTQLSVL.

This clonotype was counted between two and nine times. The V gene is TRBV20-1, the J gene TRBJ2-7; D call uncertain. The CDR3 sequence is 15 residues long. Germline values: CDR1 DFQATT, CDR2 SNEGSKA (reference sequence). V gave up 3 bases and J gave up 4 bases, with 19 bases separating them. In DNA form, the CDR3 reads TGCAGTGCTAGGTCAGTGGCTCCGGGTGTATACGAGCAGTACTTC. It specifies CSARSVAPGVYEQYF.

Regarding this clonotype: A read error is possible here, since a much larger clone lies one base away. V usage is TRBV5-1 and J usage is TRBJ2-7; D gene ambiguous. The CDR3 is made up of 13 amino acids. Germline CDR1 is SGHRS and CDR2 is YFSETQ. V lost 4 bases to trimming and J lost 3 bases, with 11 bases between them. CDR3 protein: CASSVDGYYEQYF. The CDR3 coding sequence is TGCGCCAGCAGCGTGGACGGATACTACGAGCAGTACTTC.

The V and J genes are TRBV25-1 and TRBJ2-3, with 10 bases matching TRBD2. V was clipped by 4 bases and J by 4 bases; unmatched bases: 11. CDR1 and CDR2 from the germline V gene are MGHDK and SYGVNS. This CDR3 comprises 17 residues. The CDR3 DNA sequence: TGTGCCAGCAGTGGCAGCGGGAGGGGTTCGTACGCAGATACGCAGTATTTT. Translating gives CASSGSGRGSYADTQYF.

This chain uses TRBV3-1 with TRBJ2-5; possible D gene TRBD1, 6 bases. The DNA end favors TRBJ2-7, so the J call may be wrong. The germline CDR1 and CDR2 sequences are LGHDT and YNNKEL (reference sequence). The CDR3 is 15 amino acids. This chain's CDR3 is CASSPGRRGLDEQYF. In DNA form, the CDR3 reads TGTGCCAGCAGCCCGGGCCGCAGGGGCCTCGACGAGCAGTACTTC.

The CDR3, as DNA: TGTGCCAGCAGCACGGGCCTGTACCAAGAGACCCAGTACTTC. Protein: CASSTGLYQETQYF. The chain carries TRBV12-3 or TRBV12-4 and TRBJ2-5, with D unresolved. The CDR3 is 14 amino acids. V was trimmed by 6 bases and J by 0 bases, leaving 11 bases between them.

This rearrangement joins TRBV6-5 to TRBJ2-3; a possible D gene is TRBD1 (7 bases). Germline V lookup: CDR1 MNHEY, CDR2 SVGAGI. Trimming removed 6 bases at V and 5 bases at J, with 15 bases between. The CDR3 consists of 14 residues. The CDR3 sequence is CASSHDREVDTQYF. CDR3 nucleotide sequence: TGTGCCAGCAGCCACGACAGGGAGGTAGATACGCAGTATTTT.

The chain joins TRBV6-6 to TRBJ2-3; 7 bases map to TRBD2. This CDR3 is 14 amino acids long. Germline V gives CDR1 MNHNY, CDR2 SVGAGI (reference sequence). Unmatched junction bases numbered 10, after V lost 5 bases and J lost 8 bases. This CDR3 is CASSITSAGGTQYF. The CDR3 coding sequence is TGTGCCAGCAGTATTACTAGCGCCGGTGGTACGCAGTATTTT.

This clonotype appeared many times. The chain employs TRBV29-1 and TRBJ1-2; no reliable D call. Between the trimmed V and J ends, which lost 4 bases and 5 bases, there was a span of 14 bases. Germline values: CDR1 SQVTM, CDR2 ANQGSEA. The CDR3 runs 13 residues. The CDR3 region has the DNA TGCAGCGTTGCTCTCGGCGGCCGGTATGGCTACACCTTC. Translation gives CSVALGGRYGYTF. Supplemented by reference TRBV29-1 and TRBJ1-2, the full variable domain reads SAVISQKPSRDICQRGTSLTIQCQVDSQVTMMFWYRQQPGQSLTLIATANQGSEATYESGFVIDKFPISRPNLTFSTLTVSNMSPEDSSIYLCSVALGGRYGYTFGSGTRLTVV.

Only a few counts were recorded for this clonotype. The V and J genes are TRBV12-3 or TRBV12-4 and TRBJ2-6; D may match TRBD1 or TRBD2 (5 bases each). V lost 5 bases, J lost 0 bases, and 14 bases lay in between. This CDR3 comprises 17 residues. CDR3 nucleotides: TGTGCCAGCAGTCACCCCCAGGGAGACTCTGGGGCCAACGTCCTGACTTTC. Amino acids: CASSHPQGDSGANVLTF.

The J gene is TRBJ1-2, the V gene TRBV5-4; D may be TRBD1 (5 bases). This CDR3 region has 14 residues. Trimming removed 7 bases at V and 3 bases at J, with 16 bases between. Germline CDR1 SGHNT, CDR2 YYREEE (reference sequence). The chain's CDR3 is CASRIRGKDYGYTF. CDR3 nucleotide sequence: TGTGCCAGCCGCATTCGGGGGAAGGACTATGGCTACACCTTC.

There are a few counts of this clonotype. The rearrangement joins TRBV24-1 to TRBJ2-3; D could derive from TRBD1 or TRBD2 (5 bases each). Germline V CDR1 and CDR2: KGHDR, SFDVKD. Between the trimmed V and J ends, which lost 3 bases and 3 bases, there was a span of 18 bases. The CDR3 length is 17 residues. CDR3 in DNA: TGTGCCACCAGTGATACACAGAGGGGCTTTTTGACAGATACGCAGTATTTT. Encoded protein: CATSDTQRGFLTDTQYF.

The V call is TRBV12-3 or TRBV12-4, the J call TRBJ2-4, with no clear D. With the DNA end fitting TRBJ2-7 better, the J assignment may be wrong. The CDR3 runs 12 residues. CDR3: CAYSQGPYEQYF. CDR3 coding DNA: TGTGCTTACAGCCAAGGTCCCTACGAGCAGTACTTC.

This clonotype was observed a few times. The chain is built from TRBV9 and TRBJ2-7; D may be TRBD2 (5 bases). The CDR3 spans 14 residues. CDR1 and CDR2 from the germline V gene are SGDLS and YYNGEE. V lost 5 bases, J lost 6 bases, and 18 bases lay in between. The CDR3 reads CASSRDPSAGEQYF. Written as DNA, the CDR3 is TGTGCCAGCAGTCGAGACCCCTCGGCGGGCGAGCAGTACTTC.

This clonotype was counted between two and nine times. The chain combines TRBV5-1 with TRBJ2-3, with 7 bases matching TRBD2. The CDR3 has 14 residues. Germline V CDR1 and CDR2: SGHRS, YFSETQ. Losses at the gene ends were 4 bases for V and 2 bases for J; bases not matched to a gene: 4. This CDR3 reads CASSISGTTDTQYF. In DNA, the CDR3 is TGCGCCAGCAGCATCAGCGGGACCACAGATACGCAGTATTTT.

This clonotype has just a few counts. This sequence joins TRBV29-1 and TRBJ2-1, with TRBD1 matching over 8 bases. J was trimmed by 4 bases and V by 7 bases; bases with no gene match: 0. Germline lookup yields CDR1 SQVTM and CDR2 ANQGSEA. This CDR3 region has 11 residues. CDR3 DNA sequence: TGCAGCGGGACAGGGTACAATGAGCAGTTCTTC. Amino acid sequence: CSGTGYNEQFF.

This clonotype was detected once. The chain links TRBV5-1 to TRBJ2-1; TRBD2 agrees at 12 bases. Germline V gene sequence: CDR1 SGHRS, CDR2 YFSETQ. The CDR3 extends over 16 amino acids. V was pared by 5 bases and J by 8 bases, with 11 bases of the junction left unmatched. The CDR3 DNA follows: TGCGCCAGCAGTTCGACCCTGGGACTAGCGGGCGATGAGCAGTTCTTC. Protein product: CASSSTLGLAGDEQFF.

This clonotype was detected a few times. V gene TRBV5-1 combines with J gene TRBJ2-6; D is unclear. CDR1 is SGHRS and CDR2 is YFSETQ in the germline V gene. The CDR3 totals 18 residues. V was cut by 2 bases and J by 4 bases, with 19 bases left in between. Here the CDR3 DNA reads TGCGCCAGCAGCTTTGGGCGAATCCCAGTGAGAGGGGCCAACGTCCTGACTTTC. Translated, it gives CASSFGRIPVRGANVLTF.

The chain uses TRBV4-1 and TRBJ2-7; D may be TRBD1 (6 bases). This CDR3 has 17 residues. Germline-derived CDR1 and CDR2 are MGHRA and YSYEKL. V was clipped by 1 base and J by 0 bases, with 16 bases between them. The CDR3 spells CASSQGPGGASSYEQYF. CDR3 bases: TGCGCCAGCAGCCAAGGGCCTGGGGGCGCCAGCTCCTACGAGCAGTACTTC.

The chain has TRBV6-2 or TRBV6-3 and TRBJ2-1, with TRBD2 identical over 8 bases. This CDR3 contains 15 residues. CDR1 and CDR2 (germline): MNHEY, SVGEGT. Unmatched junction bases numbered 13, after V lost 6 bases and J lost 9 bases. The CDR3 nucleotides are TGTGCCAGCAGATTGCAATCCGGGACTAGAAGTGAGCAGTTCTTC. This encodes CASRLQSGTRSEQFF.

The genes are TRBV20-1 and TRBJ2-1, with 11 bases fitting TRBD2. After removal of 1 base from V and 9 bases from J, the junction contained 8 bases not matched to a gene. The germline CDR1 and CDR2 sequences are DFQATT and SNEGSKA (reference sequence). The CDR3 runs to 15 residues. CDR3 in DNA: TGCAGTGCTAGAGCTTCGACTAGCGGGACTGGTGAGCAGTTCTTC. This encodes CSARASTSGTGEQFF.

The sample holds a few counts of this clonotype. The rearrangement uses TRBV27 and TRBJ2-5, with 9 bases identical to TRBD1. This CDR3 has 14 residues. Germline V gene data show CDR1 as MNHEY and CDR2 as SMNVEV (reference sequence). The V and J ends lost 8 bases and 4 bases, in that order; junction bases with no gene match: 8. In nucleotides, the CDR3 is TGTGCCAGCCAAACAGGGGGCAAAGGAGAGACCCAGTACTTC. Translation: CASQTGGKGETQYF.

The rearrangement links TRBV12-3 or TRBV12-4 to TRBJ2-5; 9 nucleotides line up with TRBD1. The CDR3 covers 16 residues. Trimming removed 6 bases from V and 11 bases from J; junction bases left unmatched: 19. DNA of the CDR3: TGTGCCAGCAGCCCATTGCCGGGACAGGGTACGGGGGAGCAGTACTTC. As protein: CASSPLPGQGTGEQYF.

The DNA for the CDR3 is TGTGCCAGCGGCAGGGGGCTCTACGAGCAGTACTTC. Translated: CASGRGLYEQYF. This chain connects TRBV2 to TRBJ2-7; the match to TRBD1 covers 8 bases. V dropped 8 bases and J dropped 3; count of bases not matched to a gene: 3. This CDR3 contains 12 residues. Per germline, CDR1 SNHLY and CDR2 FYNNEI.